This T cell receptor (beta chain) was observed in a study of control samples from healthy donors and cancer patients. CDR3 size: 15 residues. Trimming took 3 bases from V and 5 from J, leaving 13 bases between them. CDR1 and CDR2 from the germline V gene are KGHDR and SFDVKD. Libraries were prepared by immunoSEQ multiplex PCR; TCRdb keeps only in-frame clonotypes and omits some of them. The data hold tens of thousands of clones, with around four fifths observed a single time. The sequenced material came from blood. The rearrangement uses TRBV24-1 and TRBJ1-5; D is uncertain. This clonotype was obtained from a young man in good health. The CDR3, as DNA: TGTGCCACCAGTGATCCTAGGACGGAGGATCAGCCCCAGCATTTT. This translates into CATSDPRTEDQPQHF.